This TCR beta chain derives from a study of blood T cell repertoires in COVID-19 (dated by TCRdb to between 2020 and 2021). Some background on the complete study: Collaborator samples came from the United States, Italy and Spain and covered acute and convalescent phases of COVID-19. The material from the prospective study consisted of cDNA or gDNA derived from T cells, B-cell-depleted T cells, or PBMCs. The dataset comprised deeply sampled blood TCRbeta repertoires from subjects exposed to, actively infected with, or recovered from COVID-19. The repertoires were released in a freely available public database intended as a resource for research on the immune response to SARS-CoV-2. Samples were obtained from the ongoing ImmuneRACE study (first 160 participants) and from some 1,200 subjects provided by 6 global collaborators. Sample metadata almost always included a de-identified subject ID, COVID-19 status, age in years and sex. Where available, HLA class I and class II types were obtained from metadata supplied by the sample provider rather than from assay-based typing.

Each collaborating institution followed its own protocols to collect whole blood in K2EDTA tubes. For TCRbeta analysis, collaborators shipped samples as frozen whole blood, isolated PBMCs, or DNA extracted from either of those sample types. The immunoSEQ Assay, a bias-controlled multiplex PCR, was used to amplify TCRbeta CDR3 regions from genomic DNA. In the paper's pipeline: Nucleated cell counts per sample were estimated from amplification of reference gene primers within the assay. Sequence reads were collapsed and filtered to measure the absolute abundance of every unique TCRbeta CDR3 rearrangement. For each sample, productive Simpson clonality was calculated as the square root of Simpson's diversity index across productive rearrangements. TCRdb obtained this table from immuneACCESS and retained in-frame rearrangements with V and J assigned. These tables miss some clones; where compared with another copy, unresolved V genes account for less than half of the shortfall, and the remainder is unexplained. V, J and clone size were drawn from that table, and D and trimming were deduced from the DNA. The sample records approximately 250,000 clones, around four fifths of which are singletons. 5% to 8% of the sample is taken by the ten largest.

Summary of the overall study and its limitations: The amount of clinical and demographic metadata varied by source and participant and was provided uncurated.

Sequences MNHEY (CDR1) and SVGAGI (CDR2) are obtained from the germline V gene. The CDR3 covers 12 residues, taking in both the cysteine and the phenylalanine. Just CDR3 DNA is preserved here, 36 bases in frame from base 1. The germline V and J ends show losses of 6 bases and 4 bases respectively, and no gene match explains 0 bases of the junction. Remarks on this clone: Its antigen remains unidentified. Within one base of it there is no much larger clone, and no base qualities were kept.

The sample was peripheral blood. Recombination linked TRBV6-5 to TRBJ1-5; 7 bases in between match TRBD1. This TCR was recovered from a woman between 55 and 75 years old with active or convalescent COVID-19. This receptor has the CDR3 CASRQGNQPQHF. The DNA sequence is given as TGTGCCAGCAGACAGGGGAATCAGCCCCAGCATTTT.